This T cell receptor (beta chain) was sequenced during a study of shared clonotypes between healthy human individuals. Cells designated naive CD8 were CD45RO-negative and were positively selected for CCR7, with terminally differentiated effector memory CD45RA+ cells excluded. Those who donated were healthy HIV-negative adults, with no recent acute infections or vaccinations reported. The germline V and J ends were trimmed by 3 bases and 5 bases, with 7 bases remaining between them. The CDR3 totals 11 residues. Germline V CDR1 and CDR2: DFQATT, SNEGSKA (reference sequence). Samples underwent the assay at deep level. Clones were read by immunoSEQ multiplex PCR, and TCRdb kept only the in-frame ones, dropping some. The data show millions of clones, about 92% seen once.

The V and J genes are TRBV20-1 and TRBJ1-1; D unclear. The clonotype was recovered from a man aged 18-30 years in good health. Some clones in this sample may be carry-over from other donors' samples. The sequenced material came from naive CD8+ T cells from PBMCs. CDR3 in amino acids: CSASFGTEAFF. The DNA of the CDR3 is TGCAGTGCTAGCTTCGGAACTGAAGCTTTCTTT.